The 22 T cell receptor beta chains listed next were all sequenced from one sample in a study of shared clonotypes between healthy human individuals. Sequenced by immunoSEQ multiplex PCR; TCRdb stores in-frame clones only, minus some. The table includes 2 million or so clones, roughly 94% detected once. The sample consisted of naive CD4+ T cells sorted from blood. Sample subset: CD45RA+ positively selected. These receptors all stem from a man aged 18 to 30 in good health.

The CDR3 region has the DNA TGTGCCAGCACCGTGGACCCGTTGGAGCTGTTTTTT. Residues: CASTVDPLELFF. The rearrangement links TRBV6-5 to TRBJ2-2; D ambiguous. The CDR3 is made up of 12 amino acids. Germline CDR1 reads MNHEY; CDR2 reads SVGAGI. The V and J ends lost 7 bases and 10 bases respectively, with 13 bases between them.

The V gene is TRBV6-1, the J gene TRBJ1-5; tentatively, D is TRBD1 (5 bases). Trimming shortened V by 1 base and J by 3 bases, and 10 bases separated the two germline ends. This CDR3 region has 15 residues. The V gene's germline CDR1 is MNHNS and CDR2 SASEGT. The DNA for the CDR3 is TGTGCCAGCAGTGAAGGCAGGGCCAACAATCAGCCCCAGCATTTT. Amino acid sequence: CASSEGRANNQPQHF.

The chain employs TRBV6-5 and TRBJ2-7; D is uncertain. The CDR3 loop spans 15 amino acids. Trimming removed 2 bases at V and 0 bases at J, with 11 bases between. Per germline, CDR1 MNHEY and CDR2 SVGAGI. CDR3 bases: TGTGCCAGCAGTTACGAGTCTACCGGCTCCTACGAGCAGTACTTC. Translating gives CASSYESTGSYEQYF.

This clone occurred once. The CDR3 coding sequence is TGTGCCAGCAGACCGTCGTATGTTGCTGTGAATCTCCGGCAGTACTTC. It is translated as CASRPSYVAVNLRQYF. The genes are TRBV28 and TRBJ2-7, with D unresolved. The CDR3 extends over 16 amino acids. The germline gives CDR1 MDHEN, CDR2 SYDVKM. Trimming cost V 6 bases and J 9 bases, with 27 bases left between them.

On this clone itself: Other DNA sequences from this sample encode an identical CDR3 as well. This CDR3 reads CASSLGLPDTQYF. As DNA, the CDR3 is TGTGCCAGCAGCCTAGGCCTTCCAGATACGCAGTATTTT. The chain joins TRBV11-2 to TRBJ2-3; D uncertain. This CDR3 is 13 amino acids long. CDR1 SGHAT and CDR2 FQNNGV come from the germline V gene. V gave up 5 bases and J gave up 4 bases, with 10 bases separating them.

V is TRBV23-1 and J is TRBJ1-2; possible D gene TRBD1, 5 bases. TRBV23-1 counts as an open reading frame of uncertain function. The V and J ends lost 0 bases and 2 bases respectively, with 10 bases between them. This CDR3 is built from 15 residues. The DNA for the CDR3 is TGCGCCAGCAGTCAATCGAGGGGCTCCAACTATGGCTACACCTTC. Its translation is CASSQSRGSNYGYTF.

The J gene is TRBJ1-1, the V gene TRBV6-6; D is possibly TRBD1 (6 bases). CDR3 length: 13 amino acids. V lost 5 bases and J lost 1, with 8 bases in between. Germline V gives CDR1 MNHNY, CDR2 SVGAGI (reference sequence). As DNA, the CDR3 is TGTGCCAGCAGTAAACAGGGGAACACTGAAGCTTTCTTT. As protein: CASSKQGNTEAFF.

Here the CDR3 DNA reads TGTGCCAGTAGCGACAGAGACTATGGCTACACCTTC. Protein: CASSDRDYGYTF. The chain couples TRBV19 to TRBJ1-2; maybe TRBD1 (5 bases). Germline V CDR1 and CDR2: LNHDA, SQIVND (reference sequence). V lost 6 bases, J lost 3 bases, and 8 bases lay in between. This CDR3 comprises 12 residues.

This clone was counted a single time. The chain has TRBV5-1 and TRBJ2-1; no clear D gene. V lost 0 bases, J lost 11 bases, and 9 bases lay in between. In germline, CDR1 is SGHRS, CDR2 YFSETQ. The CDR3 has 12 amino acids. CDR3 sequence: CASSLEGAQQFF. In DNA form, the CDR3 reads TGCGCCAGCAGCTTGGAAGGTGCGCAGCAGTTCTTC.

The chain is built from TRBV30 and TRBJ1-2; D possibly corresponds to TRBD1 (5 bases). Trimming pared 0 bases from V and 8 bases from J, leaving 13 bases between. The germline gives CDR1 GTSNPN, CDR2 SVGIG (reference sequence). The CDR3 runs to 13 residues. The CDR3 protein is CAWSVQGTGGYTF. In nucleotides, the CDR3 is TGTGCCTGGAGTGTACAAGGGACGGGCGGCTACACCTTC.

In this sample, this clone turned up once. This chain uses TRBV2 with TRBJ1-6, with no clear D. V was pared by 8 bases and J by 5 bases, with 16 bases between. Germline V CDR1 and CDR2: SNHLY, FYNNEI. The CDR3 is 15 residues long. The CDR3 loop reads CASGKSLADNSPLHF. For the CDR3, the DNA is TGTGCCAGCGGCAAAAGTCTTGCCGATAATTCACCCCTCCACTTT. Complete variable domain (other parts from reference TRBV2 and TRBJ1-6): EPEVTQTPSHQVTQMGQEVILRCVPISNHLYFYWYRQILGQKVEFLVSFYNNEISEKSEIFDDQFSVERPDGSNFTLKIRSTKLEDSAMYFCASGKSLADNSPLHFGNGTRLTVT.

The chain combines TRBV7-9 with TRBJ1-5; a weak D match, TRBD1 (5 bases). The CDR3 is 13 amino acids. The V end lost 2 bases, the J end lost 7 bases, and 9 bases lay between the germline ends. The germline gives CDR1 SEHNR, CDR2 FQNEAQ (reference sequence). CDR3 coding DNA: TGTGCCAGCAGCTTATTGTCAGGGCAGCCCCAGCATTTT. Translating it yields CASSLLSGQPQHF.

This clone was detected once. The gene calls are TRBV6-4 and TRBJ1-2; TRBD1 matches 10 bases. Per the germline V gene, CDR1 is MRHNA and CDR2 is SNTAGT. With 4 bases clipped from V and 10 bases from J, the junction kept 6 bases outside the gene matches. The CDR3 length is 13 residues. The CDR3 here is CASSGTGTGDYTF. CDR3 DNA sequence: TGTGCCAGCAGTGGGACCGGGACAGGGGACTACACCTTC.

V gene TRBV4-1 combines with J gene TRBJ1-6; D might be TRBD1 (6 bases). Germline V CDR1 and CDR2: MGHRA, YSYEKL. The CDR3 is made up of 16 amino acids. V was pared by 0 bases and J by 11 bases, with 17 bases between. This CDR3 is CASSQEVWTVPPPLHF. DNA for the CDR3: TGCGCCAGCAGCCAAGAAGTGTGGACAGTGCCACCACCCCTCCACTTT.

This clone was seen a single time. This sequence joins TRBV11-2 and TRBJ1-2; weak D call: TRBD1 (5 bases). Germline loops: CDR1 SGHAT, CDR2 FQNNGV. Between the trimmed V and J ends, which lost 6 bases and 4 bases, there was a span of 18 bases. CDR3 length: 15 amino acids. CDR3 in amino acids: CASRSTGTLFYGYTF. DNA of the CDR3: TGTGCCAGCAGGTCAACCGGGACGTTATTCTATGGCTACACCTTC.

For this clone: The sample contains more than one DNA sequence encoding this CDR3. The chain is built from TRBV5-1 and TRBJ2-7; D remains unclear. V was cut by 0 bases and J by 0 bases, with 4 bases left in between. CDR1 SGHRS and CDR2 YFSETQ come from the germline V gene. The CDR3 length is 13 residues. CDR3: CASSLASSYEQYF. CDR3 in DNA: TGCGCCAGCAGCTTGGCCTCCTCCTACGAGCAGTACTTC.

The J gene is TRBJ1-1, the V gene TRBV5-1; D unclear. Germline values: CDR1 SGHRS, CDR2 YFSETQ. V was cut by 0 bases and J by 7 bases, with 7 bases left in between. This CDR3 is 12 amino acids long. Here the CDR3 reads CASSLGADEAFF. CDR3 nucleotide sequence: TGCGCCAGCAGCTTGGGGGCGGATGAAGCTTTCTTT.

This rearrangement joins TRBV14 to TRBJ2-1, with TRBD2 identical over 7 bases. The germline V gene encodes CDR1 SGHDN and CDR2 FVKESK. The CDR3 loop spans 12 amino acids. With 2 bases clipped from V and 13 bases from J, the junction kept 5 bases outside the gene matches. CDR3 coding DNA: TGTGCCAGCAGCCAACCCGGGACTATCCAGTTCTTC. Translated: CASSQPGTIQFF.

V and J are TRBV12-1 and TRBJ1-2; the table's TRBD1 call for D was not verified on the DNA. TRBV12-1 is assigned pseudogene status. This CDR3 spans 17 amino acids. CDR3 in amino acids: CASSFAPWQGTNYGYTF. CDR3 DNA sequence: TGTGCCAGCAGCTTTGCGCCTTGGCAGGGGACTAACTATGGCTACACCTTC.

The rearrangement uses TRBV7-9 and TRBJ2-1; 11 bases map to TRBD2. V dropped 0 bases and J dropped 8; count of bases not matched to a gene: 6. The CDR3 covers 16 residues. CDR1 is SEHNR and CDR2 is FQNEAQ in the germline V gene (reference sequence). CDR3 DNA: TGTGCCAGCAGCTTAGCGCGGACTAGCGGGTGGGATGAGCAGTTCTTC. Translated: CASSLARTSGWDEQFF.

This clone was counted once. The chain recombines TRBV9 with TRBJ2-3; 15 bases map to TRBD2. Germline CDR1 SGDLS, CDR2 YYNGEE. The trim removed 4 bases at V and 5 bases at J, leaving 2 bases unmatched. CDR3 length: 15 residues. In DNA form, the CDR3 reads TGTGCCAGCAGCTGGGGACTAGCGGGAGGAGATACGCAGTATTTT. Protein: CASSWGLAGGDTQYF.

Concerning this clone: This same CDR3 is encoded by further DNA sequences in the sample. The chain links TRBV5-1 to TRBJ1-1; TRBD1 agrees at 10 bases. Germline CDR1 SGHRS, CDR2 YFSETQ. The CDR3 has 14 residues. V was clipped by 4 bases and J by 4 bases; unmatched bases: 4. CDR3 nucleotides: TGCGCCAGCAGCCCCCGGACAGGGGGCACTGAAGCTTTCTTT. Translated: CASSPRTGGTEAFF.